This note documents a single TCR beta chain sequence. The antigen remains undetermined. Indicated time point: week 47, end of study. Doses comprised 300 ug of mutant IDH1 20-mer peptide each, plus topical imiquimod. Patients carried new grade 3 or 4 IDH1-mutant astrocytomas lacking nuclear ATRX. This specimen belongs to a study of a mutant IDH1 vaccine in newly diagnosed glioma. Overall study context: Earlier treatment was radiotherapy, temozolomide, or both, with most getting both. Overall study findings and caveats: In about 93% of patients, immune responses induced by the vaccine occurred.

CDR1 and CDR2 (germline): SGHNT, YYREEE (reference sequence). Trimming removed 7 bases from V and 4 bases from J; junction bases left unmatched: 9. The CDR3 length is 16 residues. Here immunoSEQ multiplex PCR was the method, and the copy in TCRdb shows in-frame clones only, minus some. The table shows tens of thousands of clones, with 81% occurring only once. The specimen was PBMCs, collected from a glioma patient whose treatment included an IDH1 peptide vaccine. This chain uses TRBV5-4 with TRBJ2-2; TRBD2 matches at 11 bases. The TCR was taken from a man in his forties with glioma. The chain's CDR3 is CASQPTSGSGTGELFF. Here the CDR3 DNA reads TGTGCCAGCCAGCCCACTAGCGGGAGTGGCACCGGGGAGCTGTTTTTT.